The rows below give T cell receptor beta chains drawn from one sample of a study of Ad26.COV2.S vaccination and SARS-CoV-2 variants. Clones were sequenced by immunoSEQ multiplex PCR, and TCRdb holds only the in-frame ones, with some missing. The sample lists roughly 460,000 clones; roughly 87% were seen once. The starting material was peripheral blood, obtained in a trial of Ad26.COV2.S vaccine versus placebo. All receptors come from a person aged 18 to 65 who received the Ad26.COV2.S COVID-19 vaccine or a placebo. The CDR3 runs from the conserved cysteine through the conserved F or W. The D gene is left open where the match is weak. A clone size is listed for some rows: how often the clone was seen (once, few, many), or a class if it is expanded.

J: TRBJ2-7; V: TRBV5-6; D: TRBD1; size: once; DNA: TGTGCCAGCAGCTTTCAGCAGGGGGCTTACGAGCAGTACTTC; CDR3: CASSFQQGAYEQYF
J: TRBJ2-5; V: TRBV3-1/TRBV3-2; D: TRBD2; size: -; DNA: TGTGCCAGCAGCCCTTTGACTAGCGGTCAAGAGACCCAGTACTTC; CDR3: CASSPLTSGQETQYF
J: TRBJ1-2; V: TRBV2; D: TRBD1; size: -; DNA: TGTGCCAGCAGTACAGGGGGCGCGGGGGGCTACACCTTC; CDR3: CASSTGGAGGYTF
J: TRBJ2-5; V: TRBV10-2; D: TRBD2; size: -; DNA: TGCGCCAGCAGACCGGGACTAGCGGAAGAGACCCAGTACTTC; CDR3: CASRPGLAEETQYF
J: TRBJ1-3; V: TRBV30; D: -; size: -; DNA: TGTGCCTGGAGTGTTAGAAACACCATATATTTT; CDR3: CAWSVRNTIYF
J: TRBJ2-5; V: TRBV9; D: -; size: -; DNA: TGTGCCAGCAGCGTAGGTAGTGCCTTGCAAGAGACCCAGTACTTC; CDR3: CASSVGSALQETQYF
J: TRBJ1-2; V: TRBV19; D: TRBD1; size: -; DNA: TGTGCCAGTAGTACTACGGGACAGCTAAACTATGGCTACACCTTC; CDR3: CASSTTGQLNYGYTF
J: TRBJ1-2; V: TRBV27; D: -; size: -; DNA: TGTGCCAGCAGCGCCCATGAGCAGCCGTATGGCTACACCTTC; CDR3: CASSAHEQPYGYTF
J: TRBJ2-2; V: TRBV29-1; D: TRBD1; size: -; DNA: TGCAGCGCCCGGGGGGGGACAGGGGTCCACCGGGAGCTGTTTTTT; CDR3: CSARGGTGVHRELFF
J: TRBJ1-2; V: TRBV7-2; D: -; size: -; DNA: TGTGCCAGCAGCCCACAAAAGACAGGACTTAAAGGGGATGGCTACACCTTC; CDR3: CASSPQKTGLKGDGYTF
J: TRBJ2-1; V: TRBV7-2; D: -; size: -; DNA: TGTGCCAGCAGCTTAGGAGAAAAGCAGTTCTTC; CDR3: CASSLGEKQFF
J: TRBJ1-5; V: TRBV30; D: -; size: -; DNA: TGTGCCTGGAGCACCCAAATGGGGAATCAGCCCCAGCATTTT; CDR3: CAWSTQMGNQPQHF
J: TRBJ1-3; V: TRBV6-5; D: -; size: -; DNA: TGTGCCAGCAGTTACTCCCGATTGTTCTCTGGAAACACCATATATTTT; CDR3: CASSYSRLFSGNTIYF
J: TRBJ2-5; V: TRBV18; D: -; size: -; DNA: TGTGCCAGCTCACCAGGGTCGGGGGAGACCCAGTACTTC; CDR3: CASSPGSGETQYF
J: TRBJ2-7; V: TRBV28; D: TRBD1; size: once; DNA: TGTGCCACGGACAGGGCATCCTACGAGCAGTACTTC; CDR3: CATDRASYEQYF
J: TRBJ1-5; V: TRBV10-3; D: -; size: -; DNA: TGTGCCACCAGTGAGGCCCTGGGGAATCAGCCCCAGCATTTT; CDR3: CATSEALGNQPQHF
J: TRBJ2-5; V: TRBV9; D: -; size: -; DNA: TGTGCCAGCAGCGTGAGCGGCCAAGAGACCCAGTACTTC; CDR3: CASSVSGQETQYF
J: TRBJ2-3; V: TRBV6-4; D: TRBD2; size: once; DNA: TGTGCCAGCAGTGACTCCTCGGGAGGGGGGTATACGCAGTATTTT; CDR3: CASSDSSGGGYTQYF
J: TRBJ1-4; V: TRBV18; D: -; size: -; DNA: TGTGCCAGCTCACCAAGCCGGACGGACGAAAAACTGTTTTTT; CDR3: CASSPSRTDEKLFF
J: TRBJ2-1; V: TRBV5-1; D: TRBD2; size: -; DNA: TGCGCCAGCAGCTTGGGCGGGAGTTCCTACAATGAGCAGTTCTTC; CDR3: CASSLGGSSYNEQFF
J: TRBJ1-6; V: TRBV16; D: -; size: -; DNA: TGTGCCAGCAGCCAATCACGCGGACGCCTGAATTCACCCCTCCACTTT; CDR3: CASSQSRGRLNSPLHF
J: TRBJ1-1; V: TRBV6-5; D: -; size: -; DNA: TGTGCCAGCAGTTTCGCGGTTAACACTGAAGCTTTCTTT; CDR3: CASSFAVNTEAFF